This T cell receptor beta chain was recovered during a study of T-cell memory formation after mild COVID-19. A word on this clonotype: Antigen: not known.

This CDR3 is built from 14 residues. With V trimmed by 6 bases and J by 5 bases, 5 bases remained unmatched. CDR1 and CDR2 (germline): SQVTM, ANQGSEA. In TCRdb, the 5' RACE reads were re-called with MiXCR into one record per CDR3 protein. The repertoire holds fewer than 700,000 distinct CDR3 sequences, with more than 15% as singletons. Study-level findings and limits: Clones contracting day 15 to 85 were balanced CD4/CD8; later expanders leaned CD4+. Clones from the second wave (peaking day 37) had unconfirmed SARS-CoV-2 specificity.

This receptor was taken from an adult woman who had mild COVID-19 (a few samples of this study predate the infection). Cell type and time point are not known. Sequencing was performed on PBMCs or a T cell subset sorted from them (not recorded which). The chain links TRBV29-1 to TRBJ2-3, with 13 bases fitting TRBD2. CDR3 loop: CSVGLAGAQDTQYF. As DNA, the CDR3 is TGCAGCGTCGGACTAGCGGGGGCACAAGATACGCAGTATTTT.